This paragraph covers one T cell receptor (beta chain) sequence. This record comes from a study of blood T cell repertoires in COVID-19. Trimming took off 4 bases at V and 4 bases at J, with 6 bases between the two ends. Germline V CDR1 and CDR2: SGHRS, YFSETQ. This CDR3 is 12 amino acids long. Produced via immunoSEQ multiplex PCR; TCRdb's table is partial and in-frame only. The profile shows 70,000 to 80,000 clones, around 93% of them singletons. What was sequenced was peripheral blood. The chain uses TRBV5-1 and TRBJ1-3, with D unresolved. The receptor's source is a woman between 55 and 75 years old with active COVID-19. The CDR3 region is CASSPTGNTIYF. The DNA of the CDR3 is TGCGCCAGCAGCCCTACGGGAAACACCATATATTTT. The full variable domain, its missing parts supplied by reference TRBV5-1 and TRBJ1-3, is KAGVTQTPRYLIKTRGQQVTLSCSPISGHRSVSWYQQTPGQGLQFLFEYFSETQRNKGNFPGRFSGRQFSNSRSEMNVSTLELGDSALYLCASSPTGNTIYFGEGSWLTVV.